This T cell receptor beta chain originates from a study of CD8+CD57+ T cells in acquired aplastic anemia. J lost 4 bases, V lost 5 bases, and 2 bases had no gene match. Germline CDR1 MGHRA, CDR2 YSYEKL. CDR3 length: 15 residues. Genomic DNA provided the template from which TCR beta VDJ and CDR3 profiles were obtained. MiXCR, applied by TCRdb to the reads, yields one record per CDR3 protein. The profile shows 150,000 to 200,000 distinct CDR3 sequences, more than 40% of them singletons. The patients chosen for sequencing had shown expansion of CD8+CD57+ cells (detected by flow cytometry). The clonotype comes from a human donor with aplastic anemia. This chain joins TRBV4-1 and TRBJ2-1; 13 bases match TRBD2. Specimen: sorted CD4+, CD8+, or CD8+CD57+ T cells (not recorded which) from PBMCs. The CDR3 spells CASSGGLAGYNEQFF. The DNA of the CDR3 is TGCGCCAGCAGCGGGGGACTAGCGGGATACAATGAGCAGTTCTTC.